What follows is one T cell receptor (beta chain) and its context. TCRdb keeps only in-frame clones here, not all; method: immunoSEQ multiplex PCR. This table has 150,000 to 200,000 clones, about 72% appearing once. These data originate in a study of blood T cell repertoires in COVID-19. This CDR3 has 16 residues. The trim removed 0 bases at V and 6 bases at J, leaving 8 bases unmatched. Looked up from germline, CDR1 is SGHRS and CDR2 is YFSETQ. This chain links TRBV5-1 with TRBJ2-1; TRBD2 matches 8 bases. The sequence was collected from a woman aged 50 to 60 who had recovered from COVID-19. Sample: PBMCs or T cells enriched from blood (not recorded which). As DNA, the CDR3 is TGCGCCAGCAGCTTGGGGCAAACTAGCGGAGGCAATGAGCAGTTCTTC. This sequence encodes CASSLGQTSGGNEQFF.